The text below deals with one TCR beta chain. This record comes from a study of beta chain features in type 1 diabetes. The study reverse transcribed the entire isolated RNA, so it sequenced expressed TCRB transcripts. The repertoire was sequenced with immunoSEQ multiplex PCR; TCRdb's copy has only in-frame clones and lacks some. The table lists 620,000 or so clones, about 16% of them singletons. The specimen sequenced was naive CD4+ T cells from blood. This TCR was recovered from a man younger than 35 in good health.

CDR3 DNA sequence: TGCGCCAGCAGCTTGAACGGATACAATGAGCAGTTCTTC. Protein: CASSLNGYNEQFF. V gene TRBV5-1 combines with J gene TRBJ2-1; D gene ambiguous. The V end lost 1 base, the J end lost 4 bases, and 6 bases lay between the germline ends. The germline CDR1 and CDR2 sequences are SGHRS and YFSETQ. The length of the CDR3 is 13 residues. The full variable domain, in which reference TRBV5-1 and TRBJ2-1 provide the parts outside the CDR3, is KAGVTQTPRYLIKTRGQQVTLSCSPISGHRSVSWYQQTPGQGLQFLFEYFSETQRNKGNFPGRFSGRQFSNSRSEMNVSTLELGDSALYLCASSLNGYNEQFFGPGTRLTVL.